The subject of this entry is one T cell receptor beta chain. The antigen remains unidentified. The data stem from a study of monozygotic twins with inflammatory bowel disease. The CDR3 has 16 amino acids. Germline-derived CDR1 and CDR2 are LNHNV and YYDKDF (reference sequence). Study-wide findings and caveats: Fewer clonotypes were shared with others by IBD patients than by healthy twins, especially with disease activity. A reduction in TCRbeta diversity (inverse Simpson) was seen in IBD patients relative to healthy co-twins.

Each sample's cDNA came from eight separate reactions. TCRdb reanalyzed the 5' RACE reads and collapses them to one entry per CDR3 protein, without DNA. The table gives about 85,000 distinct CDR3 sequences; the top ten clones make up around 7.2% of it. This clonotype was sampled from a human donor with ulcerative colitis or Crohn's disease, or a healthy co-twin of an affected twin (not recorded which). V is TRBV15 and J is TRBJ1-2; the TCRdb D gene call, TRBD1, has no DNA to confirm it. Sequenced sample: blood. CDR3 in amino acids: CATSANRDTTNYGYTF.